A selection of T cell receptor beta chains follows, all from one sample in a study of PD-L1 blockade in urothelial cancer. Profiled with immunoSEQ multiplex PCR; TCRdb holds only in-frame clones, not every one. The sample contains 60,000 to 85,000 clones, about 90% of which appear only once. Sequenced here: PBMCs, sampled around atezolizumab (anti-PD-L1) treatment. Source of these receptors: a woman aged 70 to 79 with urothelial cancer. Both conserved end residues are part of each CDR3. A D gene is named only where the DNA matches it firmly. Expanded clones are given a class, and other clones once, few, many or no size at all.

>TRBJ2-2|TRBD2|TRBV13|NA
TGTGCCAGCAGCGCCACAGGCTTGACTAGCGGGGGGGCCGGGGAGCTGTTTTTT
CASSATGLTSGGAGELFF
>TRBJ2-3|TRBD1|TRBV23-1|NA
TGCGCCAGCAGTCCGGGGACAGGGATGAGCACAGATACGCAGTATTTT
CASSPGTGMSTDTQYF
>TRBJ2-7|NA|TRBV7-2|NA
TGTGCCAGCAGCCCAGGACGGGGGTTTGACGAGCAGTACTTC
CASSPGRGFDEQYF
>TRBJ2-1|TRBD1|TRBV4-2|NA
TGTGCCAGCAGCCGCAATGTTGCAGACAGGGGGGAGGCTAAGCAGTTCTTC
CASSRNVADRGEAKQFF
>TRBJ2-5|NA|TRBV30|NA
TGTGCCTGGAGTCGACTCCGGGAGACCCAGTACTTC
CAWSRLRETQYF
>TRBJ2-5|NA|TRBV9|NA
TGTGCCAGCAGCGTAGGAAGGGGGCAAGAGACCCAGTACTTC
CASSVGRGQETQYF
>TRBJ2-2|TRBD1|TRBV6-1|NA
TGTGCCAGCAGTGAACAGCCCGCGGGACAGGGCGGGGAGCTGTTTTTT
CASSEQPAGQGGELFF
>TRBJ2-5|NA|TRBV11-2|NA
TGTGCCAGCAGCTTAGGTGGGGGCGCGGAGACCCAGTACTTC
CASSLGGGAETQYF
>TRBJ2-5|NA|TRBV4-3|few
TGCGCCAGCAGCCAAGGTAGCCGAGGTTTCGAAGAGACCCAGTACTTC
CASSQGSRGFEETQYF
>TRBJ1-1|NA|TRBV6-5|NA
TGTGCCAGCAGTTACTCGGCAGGGCCTGGCACTGAAGCTTTCTTT
CASSYSAGPGTEAFF
>TRBJ2-3|TRBD1|TRBV5-1|NA
TGCGCCAGCAGAACCGGGACAGGACCCCGAGATACGCAGTATTTT
CASRTGTGPRDTQYF
>TRBJ2-3|NA|TRBV13|NA
TGTGCCAGCAGCTTAAAGTGGGGGGACGCAGATACGCAGTATTTT
CASSLKWGDADTQYF
>TRBJ1-2|NA|TRBV11-2|NA
TGTGCCAGCAGCTTAGATCGGGAGGGCACCTTC
CASSLDREGTF
>TRBJ2-2|TRBD2|TRBV28|NA
TGTGCCAGCAGTTTATGGCGGGGGGAATCCGGGGAGCTGTTTTTT
CASSLWRGESGELFF
>TRBJ1-2|NA|TRBV18|NA
TGTGCCAGCTCACCACCGGGGGCAGCTAACTATGGCTACACCTTC
CASSPPGAANYGYTF
>TRBJ2-7|TRBD2|TRBV2|NA
TGTGCCAGCAGTCCCCGGGCCACTAGCGGGGGCTACGAGCAGTACTTC
CASSPRATSGGYEQYF
>TRBJ1-2|NA|TRBV5-4|NA
TGTGCCAGCAGCGGGGAGGGGCTCTATGGCTACACCTTC
CASSGEGLYGYTF
>TRBJ2-7|NA|TRBV18|NA
TGTGCCAGCTCAGGCTCCGTTGACGGAACGGGGGACTTC
CASSGSVDGTGDF
>TRBJ2-1|NA|TRBV7-3|NA
TGTGCCAGCAGCTTCAGCGGAGCCTACAATGAGCAGTTCTTC
CASSFSGAYNEQFF
>TRBJ2-5|TRBD2|TRBV6-1|NA
TGTGCCAGCAGTGAAGCGACCCCGGGACTAGCGGGTTACCAAGAGACCCAGTACTTC
CASSEATPGLAGYQETQYF
>TRBJ1-1|NA|TRBV7-6|NA
TGTGCCAGCAGCCGCTCTTTGGCACAGGGAAACACTGAAGCTTTCTTT
CASSRSLAQGNTEAFF
>TRBJ1-1|NA|TRBV11-3|NA
TGTGCCAGCAGCCATGCTGGGGCCGTTAGCACTGAAGCTTTCTTT
CASSHAGAVSTEAFF
>TRBJ2-5|TRBD2|TRBV9|NA
TGTGCCAGCAGCGCTCCCTTAACCGGGACTAGCGGGGAAGAGACCCAGTACTTC
CASSAPLTGTSGEETQYF
>TRBJ2-2|NA|TRBV7-9|once
TGTGCCAGCAGCTTATCTCCAGACGGGGAGCTGTTTTTT
CASSLSPDGELFF
>TRBJ2-5|NA|TRBV9|once
TGTGCCAGCAGCGTAGGAGACGGAGGAGAGACCCAGTACTTC
CASSVGDGGETQYF
>TRBJ2-1|NA|TRBV10-2|once
TGCGCCAGCAGCGGGGGAGGAAATGAGCAGTTCTTC
CASSGGGNEQFF
>TRBJ1-1|NA|TRBV5-1|NA
TGCGCCAGCAGCTTGGCAGGGCCCGTGAACACTGAAGCTTTCTTT
CASSLAGPVNTEAFF
>TRBJ1-2|TRBD1|TRBV30|few
TGTGCCTGGAGTGTAAACAGGGGTGTCGGCTACACCTTC
CAWSVNRGVGYTF